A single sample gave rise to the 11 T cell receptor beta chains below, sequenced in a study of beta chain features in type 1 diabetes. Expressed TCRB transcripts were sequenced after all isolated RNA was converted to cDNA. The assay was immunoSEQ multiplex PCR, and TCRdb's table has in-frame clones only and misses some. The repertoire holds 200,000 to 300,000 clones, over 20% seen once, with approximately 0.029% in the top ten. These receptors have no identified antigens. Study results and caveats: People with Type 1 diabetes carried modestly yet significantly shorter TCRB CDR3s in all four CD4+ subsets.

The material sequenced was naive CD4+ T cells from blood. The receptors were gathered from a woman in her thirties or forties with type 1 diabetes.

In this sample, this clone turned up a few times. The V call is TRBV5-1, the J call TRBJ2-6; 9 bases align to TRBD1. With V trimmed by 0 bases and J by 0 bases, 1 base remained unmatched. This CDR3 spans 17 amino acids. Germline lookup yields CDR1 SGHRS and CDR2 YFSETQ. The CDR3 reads CASSLGTGASGANVLTF. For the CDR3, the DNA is TGCGCCAGCAGCTTGGGGACAGGGGCCTCTGGGGCCAACGTCCTGACTTTC.

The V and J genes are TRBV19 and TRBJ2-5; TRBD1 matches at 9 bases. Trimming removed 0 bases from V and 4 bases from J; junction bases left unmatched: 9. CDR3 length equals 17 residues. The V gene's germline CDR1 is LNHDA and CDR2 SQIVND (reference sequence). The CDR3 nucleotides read TGTGCCAGTAGTATAGACCATAACAGGGGGCACGGAGAGACCCAGTACTTC. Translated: CASSIDHNRGHGETQYF.

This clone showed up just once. The CDR3 here is CASSVTGQGAGEQYF. The CDR3 DNA follows: TGTGCCAGCAGCGTAACCGGACAGGGGGCGGGTGAGCAGTACTTC. The chain has TRBV9 and TRBJ2-7, with TRBD1 matching over 11 bases. The CDR3 is made up of 15 amino acids. Germline trimming cut 1 base from V and 7 bases from J; bases unmatched to any gene: 7. CDR1 is SGDLS, CDR2 YYNGEE, per germline.

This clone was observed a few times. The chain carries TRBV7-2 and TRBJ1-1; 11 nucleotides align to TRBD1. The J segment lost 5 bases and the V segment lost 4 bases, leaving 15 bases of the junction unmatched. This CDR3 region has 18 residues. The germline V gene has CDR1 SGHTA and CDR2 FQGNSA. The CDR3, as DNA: TGTGCCAGCAGCTGGGATGGGGACAGGGGGTCCACGGGGACTGAAGCTTTCTTT. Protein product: CASSWDGDRGSTGTEAFF.

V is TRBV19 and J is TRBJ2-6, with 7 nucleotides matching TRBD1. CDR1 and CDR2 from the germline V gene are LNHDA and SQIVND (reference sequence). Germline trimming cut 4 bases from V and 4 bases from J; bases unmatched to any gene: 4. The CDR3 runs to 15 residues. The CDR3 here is CASSTGQVGANVLTF. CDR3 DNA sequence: TGTGCCAGTAGTACAGGACAGGTAGGGGCCAACGTCCTGACTTTC.

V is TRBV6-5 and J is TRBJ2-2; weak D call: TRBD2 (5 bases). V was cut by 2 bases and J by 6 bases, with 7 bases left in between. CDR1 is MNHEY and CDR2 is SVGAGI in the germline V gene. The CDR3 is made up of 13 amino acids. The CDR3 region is CASSYEGPGELFF. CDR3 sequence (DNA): TGTGCCAGCAGTTACGAGGGCCCCGGGGAGCTGTTTTTT.

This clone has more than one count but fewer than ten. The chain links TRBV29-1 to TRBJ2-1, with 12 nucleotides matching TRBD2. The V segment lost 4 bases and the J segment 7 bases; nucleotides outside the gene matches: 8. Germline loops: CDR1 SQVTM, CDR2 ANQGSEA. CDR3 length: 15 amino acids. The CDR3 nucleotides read TGCAGCGTTGCTGGGAGACTAGCGGGAGCAAATGAGCAGTTCTTC. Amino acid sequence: CSVAGRLAGANEQFF.

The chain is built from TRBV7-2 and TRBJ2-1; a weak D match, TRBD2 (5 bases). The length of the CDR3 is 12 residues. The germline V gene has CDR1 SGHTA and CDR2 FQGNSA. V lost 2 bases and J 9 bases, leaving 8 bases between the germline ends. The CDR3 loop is CASSLMGSEQFF. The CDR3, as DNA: TGTGCCAGCAGCTTAATGGGGAGTGAGCAGTTCTTC. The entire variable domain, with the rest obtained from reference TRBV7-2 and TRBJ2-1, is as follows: GAGVSQSPSNKVTEKGKDVELRCDPISGHTALYWYRQSLGQGLEFLIYFQGNSAPDKSGLPSDRFSAERTGGSVSTLTIQRTQQEDSAVYLCASSLMGSEQFFGPGTRLTVL.

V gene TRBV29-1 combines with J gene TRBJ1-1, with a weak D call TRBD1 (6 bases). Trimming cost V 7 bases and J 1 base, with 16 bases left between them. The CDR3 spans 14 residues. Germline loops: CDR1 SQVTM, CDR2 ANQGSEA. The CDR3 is CSATEQGSNTEAFF. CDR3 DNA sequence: TGCAGCGCGACCGAACAGGGCTCGAACACTGAAGCTTTCTTT. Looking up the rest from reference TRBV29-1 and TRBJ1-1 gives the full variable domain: SAVISQKPSRDICQRGTSLTIQCQVDSQVTMMFWYRQQPGQSLTLIATANQGSEATYESGFVIDKFPISRPNLTFSTLTVSNMSPEDSSIYLCSATEQGSNTEAFFGQGTRLTVV.

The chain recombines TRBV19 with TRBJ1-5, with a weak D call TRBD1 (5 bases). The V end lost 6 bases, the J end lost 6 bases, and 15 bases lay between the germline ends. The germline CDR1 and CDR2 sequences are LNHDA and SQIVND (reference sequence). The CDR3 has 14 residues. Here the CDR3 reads CASSPTPTVQPQHF. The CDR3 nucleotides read TGTGCCAGTAGCCCAACTCCGACAGTTCAGCCCCAGCATTTT.

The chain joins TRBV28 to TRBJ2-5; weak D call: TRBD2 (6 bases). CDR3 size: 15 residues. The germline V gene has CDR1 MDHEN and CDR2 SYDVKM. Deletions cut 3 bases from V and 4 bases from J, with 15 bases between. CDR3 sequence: CASSFATSRSETQYF. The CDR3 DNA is TGTGCCAGCAGTTTCGCGACTAGTCGGTCAGAGACCCAGTACTTC.